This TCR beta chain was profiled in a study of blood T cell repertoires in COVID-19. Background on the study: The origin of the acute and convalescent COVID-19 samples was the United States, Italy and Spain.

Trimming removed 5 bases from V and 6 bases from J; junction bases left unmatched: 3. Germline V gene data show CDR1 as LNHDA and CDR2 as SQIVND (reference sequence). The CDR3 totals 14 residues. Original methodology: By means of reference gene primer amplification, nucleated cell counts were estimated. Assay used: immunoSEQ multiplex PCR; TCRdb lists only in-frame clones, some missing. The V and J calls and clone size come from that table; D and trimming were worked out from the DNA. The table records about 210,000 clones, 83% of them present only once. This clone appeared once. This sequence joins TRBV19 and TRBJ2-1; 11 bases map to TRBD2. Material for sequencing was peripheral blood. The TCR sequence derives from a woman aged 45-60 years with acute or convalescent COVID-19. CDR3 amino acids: CASSQLAGGNEQFF. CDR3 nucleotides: TGTGCCAGTAGTCAGCTAGCGGGAGGCAATGAGCAGTTCTTC.